This TCR beta chain was sequenced in a study of blood T cells in healthy people across ages (dated by TCRdb to between 2015 and 2016). Background for the entire study: In model experiments, roughly one uniquely barcoded TCR beta cDNA molecule per two T cells was captured by template switching. For two donors (one aged 18 to 30 and one aged 80 or older), the study analyzed two additional independent replicas of 1 million unique cDNA reads from the same blood draw. Donors were grouped into four age groups: young (average approximately 15 years), middle-aged (over 35), aged (62) and long-lived (82). To avoid experimental bias, donors of different ages were randomly spread across the sequencing lanes. To track age-related changes in TCR beta repertoire diversity, the study relied on deep sequencing normalized with unique cDNA molecular identifiers.

Counted from cysteine to phenylalanine, this CDR3 has 13 amino acids. Only CDR3 DNA is held: 39 bases, read in frame from base 1. The germline V gene (reference sequence) sets CDR1 to DFQATT and CDR2 to SNEGSKA. V is clipped by 6 bases and J by 7 bases, and the sequence between their germline boundaries is 18 bases long. The full study reports these points: Observed TCR beta diversity per million T cells fell roughly linearly with age, and a significant reduction was already apparent by age around 39. The percentage of naive T cells measured by flow cytometry correlated strongly with observed TCR beta diversity. Estimates of total diversity from one million sequenced T cells were regarded as lower bounds and underestimates. Compared with the aged group, the long-lived group had more naive CD4+ T cells, fewer expanded clones and increased TCR diversity, suggesting age selection. Donor CMV infection status was unknown, potentially confounding age-related changes in expanded clonotypes. Since profiling was done on bulk unsorted PBMCs, naive and antigen-experienced compartments could not be conclusively compared.

The library was produced with 5' RACE. Instrument on record: Illumina HiSeq 2500. A second PCR of about 6 to 11 cycles was run with a J-beta primer mix and a sample-barcoded 5' primer. A unique molecular identifier was introduced onto each TCR beta cDNA molecule by a template-switch 5' adaptor carrying 12 random nucleotides. Each sample yielded at least 2.5 million CDR3-containing paired-end reads. All of the RNA was converted into first-strand cDNA using the Mint cDNA synthesis kit, with a TRBC-specific oligonucleotide serving as the primer. Following uracil-DNA glycosylase treatment, a first 18-cycle PCR with universal primers M1SS and BC2_uni_R was performed on all cDNA. The paper's data handling went like this. For normalization, 1 million high-quality reads, each with a distinct molecular identifier, were randomly selected from each sample. Reads sharing molecular identifiers were discarded rather than binned into consensus sequences. MiTCR, set to a Q25 quality threshold and the strictest error-elimination algorithm, was used for CDR3 identification, clonotype clustering and error correction. A nonparametric unseen species model with Euler transformation was used to estimate a lower bound on total TCR beta diversity. TCRdb cleaned the public reads at Q25 with fastp, built clones with MiXCR and kept in-frame beta chains. Every distinct CDR3 protein forms one entry, paired with its most common genes and DNA. Clone size and V and J calls follow TCRdb, not the original study. The sample profile shows hundreds of thousands of distinct CDR3 sequences; 58% of them were found once. The leading ten clones occupy around 20% of the sample.

Details on this clonotype: Its cognate antigen has yet to be identified. The record has no base qualities; no much larger clone is one base away.

The donors were 40 or so Caucasian individuals from Russia, aged about 6 to 100 years, who were systemically healthy. Approximately 11 milliliters of peripheral blood were drawn from each donor into EDTA-treated Vacutainer tubes. Ficoll-Paque density-gradient centrifugation was used to isolate PBMCs, with at least 7 million obtained per sample. Total RNA was extracted from PBMCs with Trizol reagent, with at least 5 micrograms obtained per sample. For every donor, an aliquot of PBMCs went through flow cytometry to measure the percentages of naive CD45RAhigh/CD27high T cells. Source material: blood. The sequence was obtained from a man aged 30 to 45 in good health. The receptor chain draws on TRBV20-1 and TRBJ2-5; TRBD1 is possibly the D segment (6 matching bases). The CDR3 corresponds to CSASTGLLGTQYF. Read as DNA, the sequence is TGCAGTGCATCGACAGGCCTTCTGGGGACCCAGTACTTC.